This is a list of T cell receptor beta chains from one sample in a study of graft-versus-host responses after intestinal transplantation. Measured with immunoSEQ multiplex PCR; TCRdb has only the in-frame clones, and not every one. The sample yields tens of thousands of clones, around 93% seen once. No cognate antigen is known for these TCRs. Sequencing used unstimulated CD8+ T cells sorted from spleen or lymph node cells, obtained before intestinal transplant. The receptors shown here come from a human donor who received an intestinal transplant. Both conserved end residues are part of each CDR3. D genes are given only for firm matches. Part of the rows lack a size; the others show once, few, many or a class for expanded clones.

CDR3aa	CDR3nt	abundance	v_gene	d_gene	j_gene	len
CASSQGQENTEAFF	TGCGCCAGCAGCCAGGGACAGGAGAACACTGAAGCTTTCTTT	-	TRBV4-3	TRBD1	TRBJ1-1	14
CASSEAPQSPSQRPYF	TGTGCCAGCAGTGAAGCGCCTCAAAGCCCTAGCCAAAGGCCGTACTTC	-	TRBV6-1	-	TRBJ2-5	16
CSVAFGTGVYEQYF	TGCAGCGTTGCCTTCGGGACAGGGGTATACGAGCAGTACTTC	-	TRBV29-1	TRBD1	TRBJ2-7	14
CASSERLAGFDEQFF	TGTGCCAGCAGTGAACGTCTAGCCGGGTTCGATGAGCAGTTCTTC	-	TRBV6-1	-	TRBJ2-1	15
CASGLGTPNEQFF	TGTGCTAGTGGTTTGGGAACTCCTAATGAGCAGTTCTTC	-	TRBV12-5	-	TRBJ2-1	13
CASRPSPSGSRETQYF	TGTGCCAGCAGACCCTCCCCCAGCGGGTCGAGAGAGACCCAGTACTTC	-	TRBV7-9	-	TRBJ2-5	16
CASSTSEQGAYGYTF	TGTGCCAGCAGCACAAGTGAACAGGGAGCCTATGGCTACACCTTC	-	TRBV7-9	-	TRBJ1-2	15
CASRSGLGDDEQYF	TGTGCCAGTAGATCTGGACTAGGGGATGACGAGCAGTACTTC	-	TRBV7-9	TRBD2	TRBJ2-7	14
CASSSQHREGSNQPQHF	TGTGCCAGCAGCTCTCAACACAGGGAAGGGAGTAATCAGCCCCAGCATTTT	-	TRBV7-9	-	TRBJ1-5	17
CASREGGTEAFF	TGTGCCAGCAGAGAGGGTGGGACTGAAGCTTTCTTT	-	TRBV11-3	-	TRBJ1-1	12
CASSLAERVFGANVLTF	TGTGCCAGCAGCTTGGCCGAACGGGTCTTTGGGGCCAACGTCCTGACTTTC	once	TRBV5-8	-	TRBJ2-6	17
CASSFGFSTSSEQYF	TGTGCCAGCAGCTTCGGTTTTAGTACCTCTAGTGAGCAGTACTTC	-	TRBV5-8	-	TRBJ2-7	15
CASSQDRGVDGNQPQHF	TGCGCCAGCAGCCAAGATCGGGGGGTTGATGGCAATCAGCCCCAGCATTTT	few	TRBV4-3	-	TRBJ1-5	17
CASSIQGAGTEAFF	TGCGCCAGCAGTATACAGGGGGCCGGCACTGAAGCTTTCTTT	-	TRBV4-1	TRBD1	TRBJ1-1	14
CAIVTDRNNQPQHF	TGTGCCATCGTTACCGACAGAAACAATCAGCCCCAGCATTTT	-	TRBV6-5	-	TRBJ1-5	14
CASSEPSPSYEQYF	TGTGCCAGCAGTGAACCTAGTCCCTCCTACGAGCAGTACTTC	-	TRBV6-1	-	TRBJ2-7	14
CASIFRDRGYEQYF	TGTGCCAGCATCTTCCGGGACAGGGGTTACGAGCAGTACTTC	-	TRBV28	TRBD1	TRBJ2-7	14
CASSIPPSRGHNEKLFF	TGTGCCAGTAGTATCCCCCCCAGCAGGGGGCATAATGAAAAACTGTTTTTT	-	TRBV19	TRBD1	TRBJ1-4	17
CSVIFGDSSSGNTIYF	TGCAGCGTTATCTTCGGAGATTCAAGCTCTGGAAACACCATATATTTT	-	TRBV29-1	-	TRBJ1-3	16
CASSLTGLGGAQHF	TGTGCCAGCAGTTTAACAGGGTTGGGGGGGGCCCAGCATTTT	once	TRBV27	-	TRBJ1-5	14
CASSVGDTYSYEQYF	TGTGCCAGCAGCGTAGGGGACACCTACTCCTACGAGCAGTACTTC	-	TRBV9	-	TRBJ2-7	15
CASSERQESPNYGYTF	TGTGCCAGCAGCGAACGACAAGAATCACCTAACTATGGCTACACCTTC	-	TRBV13	-	TRBJ1-2	16
CASSLMQGYDAFF	TGTGCCAGCAGTTTAATGCAGGGGTATGACGCTTTCTTT	few	TRBV27	-	TRBJ1-1	13
CASSQDGHPGTYEQYF	TGCGCCAGCAGCCAAGACGGACATCCGGGTACCTACGAGCAGTACTTC	-	TRBV4-1	-	TRBJ2-7	16
CATSRGVGRGTDTQYF	TGTGCCACCAGCAGAGGTGTAGGGAGGGGCACAGATACGCAGTATTTT	-	TRBV15	TRBD2	TRBJ2-3	16
CASSDRGFMQFF	TGTGCCAGCAGTGACAGGGGTTTTATGCAGTTCTTC	-	TRBV27	TRBD1	TRBJ2-1	12
CASSPLPGGFETQYF	TGCGCCAGCAGCCCACTACCGGGGGGCTTTGAGACCCAGTACTTC	-	TRBV4-1	-	TRBJ2-5	15
CASSQPTGHSYNEQFF	TGCGCCAGCAGTCAACCTACGGGACACTCCTACAATGAGCAGTTCTTC	-	TRBV23-1	-	TRBJ2-1	16
CAWSVLDSMGAGELFF	TGTGCCTGGAGTGTATTAGATTCGATGGGAGCCGGGGAGCTGTTTTTT	-	TRBV30	-	TRBJ2-2	16
CASSPQGWAGELFF	TGTGCCAGCAGCCCCCAGGGATGGGCCGGGGAGCTGTTTTTT	-	TRBV9	-	TRBJ2-2	14
CASSILGQANTEAFF	TGTGCCAGTAGTATATTGGGACAGGCGAACACTGAAGCTTTCTTT	few	TRBV19	TRBD1	TRBJ1-1	15
CASSLLAGQGDEQYF	TGTGCCAGCAGCTTATTGGCGGGACAGGGGGACGAGCAGTACTTC	-	TRBV7-8	TRBD1	TRBJ2-7	15
CASRFGDTEAFF	TGTGCCAGTAGATTCGGGGACACTGAAGCTTTCTTT	-	TRBV19	-	TRBJ1-1	12
CASSGAGTANTGELFF	TGTGCCAGCAGCGGGGCTGGGACAGCGAACACCGGGGAGCTGTTTTTT	-	TRBV9	TRBD1	TRBJ2-2	16
CASSGPGLAGAFREQYF	TGTGCCAGCAGTGGACCGGGACTAGCGGGAGCCTTCCGCGAGCAGTACTTC	-	TRBV2	TRBD2	TRBJ2-7	17
CASTPGDGGSYNSPLHF	TGTGCCAGCACCCCCGGGGACGGGGGCTCCTATAATTCACCCCTCCACTTT	-	TRBV7-2	-	TRBJ1-6	17
CASSLNPGGKQDYGYTF	TGTGCCAGCAGCTTGAACCCGGGGGGTAAGCAAGACTATGGCTACACCTTC	-	TRBV5-8	-	TRBJ1-2	17
CASSDANPGEQYF	TGCGCCAGCAGTGATGCGAACCCAGGCGAGCAGTACTTC	-	TRBV10-2	-	TRBJ2-7	13
CASSPPGVTQYF	TGTGCCAGCAGCCCCCCGGGGGTGACCCAGTACTTC	-	TRBV7-9	-	TRBJ2-5	12
CASSTAYEQYF	TGTGCCAGCAGTACAGCTTACGAGCAGTACTTC	-	TRBV14	-	TRBJ2-7	11
CSVDRGDYNEQFF	TGCAGCGTGGACAGGGGGGACTACAATGAGCAGTTCTTC	-	TRBV29-1	TRBD1	TRBJ2-1	13
CASSYSLLANTGELFF	TGTGCCAGCAGTTACTCCTTACTAGCGAACACCGGGGAGCTGTTTTTT	-	TRBV6-5	-	TRBJ2-2	16
CASSLQGGKGNTIYF	TGCGCCAGCAGCCTACAGGGGGGGAAAGGAAACACCATATATTTT	-	TRBV5-1	TRBD1	TRBJ1-3	15
CASSLDWELFF	TGTGCCAGCAGCTTAGACTGGGAGCTGTTTTTT	-	TRBV7-9	-	TRBJ2-2	11
CAWSVIAGYEQYF	TGTGCCTGGAGTGTAATCGCGGGCTACGAGCAGTACTTC	-	TRBV30	-	TRBJ2-7	13
CASSFRTGSRTGELFF	TGTGCCAGTAGTTTCCGGACAGGATCAAGGACCGGGGAGCTGTTTTTT	-	TRBV19	TRBD1	TRBJ2-2	16
CASSSLGNGSPTDTQYF	TGTGCCAGCAGCTCCCTCGGGAATGGGAGCCCCACAGATACGCAGTATTTT	-	TRBV5-6	-	TRBJ2-3	17
CASSVGLAGVGDTQYF	TGTGCCAGTAGTGTAGGACTAGCGGGAGTGGGAGATACGCAGTATTTT	-	TRBV19	TRBD2	TRBJ2-3	16
CASTTDQFTEAFF	TGCGCCAGCACCACAGACCAGTTCACTGAAGCTTTCTTT	-	TRBV10-2	-	TRBJ1-1	13
CASSQEAQTSYEQYF	TGTGCCAGCAGCCAAGAGGCGCAGACTAGCTACGAGCAGTACTTC	-	TRBV14	-	TRBJ2-7	15
CASSEISTSLSYEQYF	TGTGCCAGCAGTGAAATCTCGACATCCCTTAGCTACGAGCAGTACTTC	-	TRBV6-1	-	TRBJ2-7	16
CASSLAGYPDTQYF	TGTGCCAGCAGCTTAGCGGGTTACCCAGATACGCAGTATTTT	-	TRBV11-3	-	TRBJ2-3	14
CAWSMGGLGEQYF	TGTGCCTGGAGTATGGGGGGGCTGGGCGAGCAGTACTTC	-	TRBV30	-	TRBJ2-7	13
CAGQDYTEAFF	TGTGCCGGACAGGACTACACTGAAGCTTTCTTT	-	TRBV30	TRBD1	TRBJ1-1	11
CASSGLTGELFF	TGTGCCAGCAGCGGTTTGACCGGGGAGCTGTTTTTT	-	TRBV6-1	-	TRBJ2-2	12
CASSYRSSYEQYF	TGTGCCAGCAGTTACAGAAGCTCCTACGAGCAGTACTTC	-	TRBV27	-	TRBJ2-7	13
CASSGDRGLSYEQYF	TGTGCCAGCAGTGGAGACAGGGGACTCTCCTACGAGCAGTACTTC	-	TRBV25-1	TRBD1	TRBJ2-7	15